In this sample, the clone carrying this T cell receptor (beta chain) turned up once. Its antigen is not identified. V gave up 10 bases and J gave up 5 bases; unmatched junction bases: 13. The germline V gene encodes CDR1 MNHNS and CDR2 SASEGT. The CDR3 loop spans 15 amino acids. These data originate in a study of immune heterogeneity within non-small cell lung tumors. Study background: Classification of the tumors gave several squamous cell carcinomas, fewer than 12 non-squamous carcinomas and 1 not otherwise specified. Study conclusions and caveats: Recurrence of identical dominant CDR3 beta clonotypes was observed across intrapatient tumor sites, concomitant with site-unique high-frequency clones. Individual patients' high-frequency T-cell receptor beta clonotypes were largely distinct from one another.

Amplification of the TCR beta CDR3 was achieved through multiplex PCR with 32 V and 13 J primers. Using its own MiXCR run on the multiplex PCR reads, TCRdb lists one record per CDR3 protein. The table records about 22,000 distinct CDR3 sequences, around a quarter of them present only once. Bulk tumor genomic DNA served as template, at around 600 ng per sample. Several biopsies were spaced far apart within each primary tumor and obtained as surgery took place. The cohort was untreated, with newly diagnosed non-small cell lung cancer undergoing curative surgery. Curative-intent surgery was being performed on the donors, who were patients newly diagnosed with non-small cell lung cancer.

Sequencing input: lung tumor tissue. The V gene is TRBV6-1, the J gene TRBJ2-7, with TRBD2 matching 11 bases. The sequence came from a man aged 40-49 years with non-small cell lung cancer. The CDR3: CANRLTSGSTNEQYF. Here the CDR3 DNA reads TGTGCCAACAGACTCACTAGCGGGAGTACGAACGAGCAGTACTTC.